Below, 25 T cell receptor beta chains from the same sample are listed, as sequenced in a study of CD8 T cells in ankylosing spondylitis (dated by TCRdb to 2017 to 2019). The library was prepared using 5' RACE. The listed sequencing device is Illumina MiSeq. In-frame beta chains were kept once TCRdb had trimmed the public reads at Q25 with fastp and called clones with MiXCR. Rows with one shared CDR3 protein collapse into an entry with the most common genes and DNA. This sample is represented by roughly 40,000 distinct CDR3 sequences; more than 15% of them were singletons. 35% to 50% of the sample rests with the top ten. Sequences were obtained from blood. Receptors were obtained from a male donor with ankylosing spondylitis or in good health (not recorded which).

The chain is built from TRBV7-2 and TRBJ2-1; 8 bases are shared with TRBD1. There are 14 residues in the CDR3. With V trimmed by 5 bases and J by 9 bases, 9 bases remained unmatched. Germline V gives CDR1 SGHTA, CDR2 FQGNSA. The DNA of the CDR3 is TGTGCCAGCAGCGTCCGACAGGGGCAAGGTGAGCAGTTCTTC. Translating gives CASSVRQGQGEQFF.

This clonotype was recorded a few times. This chain links TRBV5-1 with TRBJ2-7; D is possibly TRBD1 or TRBD2 (6 bases each). CDR1 and CDR2 from the germline V gene are SGHRS and YFSETQ. The CDR3 is 14 residues long. V lost 1 base to trimming and J lost 7 bases, with 15 bases between them. The CDR3 sequence: CASSLWPGGGEQYF. Here the CDR3 DNA reads TGCGCCAGCAGCTTGTGGCCCGGGGGCGGGGAGCAGTACTTC.

This clonotype was counted between two and nine times. The chain carries TRBV6-5 and TRBJ2-3, with D maybe TRBD1 (5 bases). The CDR3 contains 13 residues. Trimming took off 6 bases at V and 1 base at J, with 8 bases between the two ends. In germline, CDR1 is MNHEY, CDR2 SVGAGI. DNA of the CDR3: TGTGCCAGCAGGGCCAGGGGCACAGATACGCAGTATTTT. Amino acid sequence: CASRARGTDTQYF.

This clonotype has more than one count but fewer than ten. The chain is built from TRBV20-1 and TRBJ2-5; TRBD1 aligns across 7 bases. V lost 0 bases and J lost 2; bases outside the gene matches: 6. CDR1 is DFQATT and CDR2 is SNEGSKA in the germline V gene (reference sequence). This CDR3 is 15 amino acids long. The DNA for the CDR3 is TGCAGTGCTAGAGACACAGGGGACCCACAAGAGACCCAGTACTTC. As protein: CSARDTGDPQETQYF.

This clonotype was seen only a few times. The genes are TRBV12-3 or TRBV12-4 and TRBJ2-3; 14 bases are a match to TRBD2. V gave up 6 bases and J gave up 6 bases; unmatched junction bases: 5. The CDR3 covers 15 residues. The CDR3 protein is CASRRLAGGQDTQYF. CDR3 nucleotide sequence: TGTGCCAGCAGGAGACTAGCGGGGGGGCAGGATACGCAGTATTTT.

This clonotype came up a few times. This chain uses TRBV5-1 with TRBJ1-1, with D possibly being TRBD1 (5 bases). The CDR3 totals 15 residues. Germline assignment: CDR1 SGHRS and CDR2 YFSETQ. The V and J ends lost 1 base and 6 bases respectively, with 16 bases between them. The CDR3 region is CASSLLTAQGPEAFF. CDR3 DNA sequence: TGCGCCAGCAGCTTGTTAACGGCGCAGGGACCTGAAGCTTTCTTT.

This clonotype was seen once. V usage is TRBV28 and J usage is TRBJ2-2; no definite D call. V was cut by 6 bases and J by 6 bases, with 14 bases left in between. Germline loops: CDR1 MDHEN, CDR2 SYDVKM. The CDR3 is 14 amino acids. CDR3 residues: CASRPSGEAGELFF. DNA of the CDR3: TGTGCCAGCAGGCCCTCGGGTGAGGCCGGGGAGCTGTTTTTT.

The chain carries TRBV7-7 and TRBJ2-2, with D perhaps TRBD1 (5 bases). V lost 1 base and J lost 4, with 7 bases in between. In germline, CDR1 is SSHAT, CDR2 FNYEAQ (reference sequence). This CDR3 has 14 residues. The DNA for the CDR3 is TGTGCCAGCAGCTTAGGTCAGGGCACCGGGGAGCTGTTTTTT. Residues: CASSLGQGTGELFF.

By share, this clonotype counts as medium-sized (0.01 to 0.1%). This CDR3 reads CASSSSGGSYNEQFF. The CDR3 DNA reads TGTGCCAGCAGTTCCAGCGGAGGCTCCTACAATGAGCAGTTCTTC. The V and J genes are TRBV6-2 or TRBV6-3 and TRBJ2-1; possibly TRBD2 for D (5 bases). In germline, CDR1 is MNHEY, CDR2 SVGEGT. The CDR3 is 15 amino acids. The V gene lost 4 bases and the J gene lost 0 bases, with 10 bases spanning the gap.

This clonotype has a handful of counts. CDR3 DNA: TGCAGTGCTAGAGAAACTAAATACACCGGGGAGCTGTTTTTT. Translating it yields CSARETKYTGELFF. This rearrangement joins TRBV20-1 to TRBJ2-2; no clear D gene. The CDR3 covers 14 residues. Germline V CDR1 and CDR2: DFQATT, SNEGSKA (reference sequence). V lost 0 bases to trimming and J lost 3 bases, with 8 bases between them.

The V gene is TRBV29-1, the J gene TRBJ2-3, with D perhaps TRBD2 (5 bases). Germline V gene lookup returns CDR1 SQVTM and CDR2 ANQGSEA. The CDR3 consists of 12 residues. The germline V and J ends were trimmed by 2 bases and 5 bases, with 8 bases remaining between them. In DNA, the CDR3 is TGCAGCGTTGAAAGAGGGTTAGATACGCAGTATTTT. The encoded protein is CSVERGLDTQYF.

This chain uses TRBV24-1 with TRBJ2-2; no definite D call. Germline V gene data show CDR1 as KGHDR and CDR2 as SFDVKD. V lost 5 bases and J 8 bases, leaving 14 bases between the germline ends. The CDR3 runs to 14 residues. Written as DNA, the CDR3 is TGTGCCACCAGTGTAACAGTCCATGGAGGGGAGCTGTTTTTT. Translating it yields CATSVTVHGGELFF.

This clonotype was observed a few times. For the CDR3, the DNA is TGTGCCAGCAGTTACCAACAGGGTAACACAGATACGCAGTATTTT. Translated: CASSYQQGNTDTQYF. V gene TRBV6-6 combines with J gene TRBJ2-3; maybe TRBD1 (6 bases). Germline CDR1 is MNHNY and CDR2 is SVGAGI (reference sequence). The V end lost 2 bases, the J end lost 2 bases, and 11 bases lay between the germline ends. CDR3 length equals 15 residues.

This clonotype has just a few counts. The CDR3 loop reads CASSQDLSSGTQYF. The CDR3 nucleotides are TGCGCCAGCAGCCAAGATCTTAGTTCCGGGACCCAGTACTTC. The rearrangement joins TRBV4-3 to TRBJ2-5; D uncertain. Trimming left V 0 bases short and J 7 bases short, with 12 bases between. The CDR3 spans 14 residues. Germline CDR1 reads LGHNA; CDR2 reads YSLEER.

The chain joins TRBV5-1 to TRBJ1-1; TRBD1 might be the D (5 bases). Trimming cost V 2 bases and J 4 bases, with 12 bases left between them. Germline CDR1 reads SGHRS; CDR2 reads YFSETQ. The CDR3 is 14 residues long. CDR3 nucleotide sequence: TGCGCCAGCAGCTTAACCGGCAGGGCCACTGAAGCTTTCTTT. Translated, it gives CASSLTGRATEAFF.

This chain joins TRBV28 and TRBJ2-1, with D unclear. The CDR3 spans 14 residues. Germline V gene sequence: CDR1 MDHEN, CDR2 SYDVKM. V gave up 3 bases and J gave up 3 bases, with 9 bases separating them. DNA of the CDR3: TGTGCCAGCAGTTTTCCCAACCGCTACAATGAGCAGTTCTTC. Translating gives CASSFPNRYNEQFF.

The rearrangement joins TRBV20-1 to TRBJ2-2, with a weak D call TRBD2 (6 bases). Germline V gives CDR1 DFQATT, CDR2 SNEGSKA (reference sequence). This CDR3 has 15 amino acids. The V gene lost 0 bases and the J gene lost 4 bases, with 12 bases spanning the gap. CDR3 loop: CSARDHRGSTGELFF. CDR3 sequence (DNA): TGCAGTGCTAGAGATCACCGGGGGAGCACCGGGGAGCTGTTTTTT.

The chain carries TRBV5-6 and TRBJ2-2, with 8 bases identical to TRBD1. V shed 4 bases and J 6 bases; nucleotides not matched to a gene: 8. CDR3 size: 15 residues. The germline V gene encodes CDR1 SGHDT and CDR2 YYEEEE. CDR3 amino acids: CASSLTGGSPGELFF. The CDR3 DNA is TGTGCCAGCAGCCTAACAGGGGGATCCCCCGGGGAGCTGTTTTTT.

This clonotype was observed a few times. V gene TRBV28 combines with J gene TRBJ2-5; 7 nucleotides agree with TRBD2. The CDR3 consists of 14 residues. Per germline, CDR1 MDHEN and CDR2 SYDVKM. The junction had 8 bases not matched to a gene; V was cut back by 6 bases and J by 4 bases. Here the CDR3 DNA reads TGTGCCAGCAGCCCCGGACTAGTGGGAGAGACCCAGTACTTC. Its translation: CASSPGLVGETQYF.

The V and J genes are TRBV6-5 and TRBJ1-1, with a possible D match to TRBD1 (6 bases). Germline V CDR1 and CDR2: MNHEY, SVGAGI. This CDR3 contains 12 residues. Trimming removed 6 bases from V and 4 bases from J, with 9 bases in between. The CDR3 reads CASRSTGTEAFF. DNA for the CDR3: TGTGCCAGCAGATCGACAGGCACTGAAGCTTTCTTT.

This sequence joins TRBV5-1 and TRBJ2-2; tentatively, D is TRBD2 (6 bases). Germline lookup yields CDR1 SGHRS and CDR2 YFSETQ. Trimming took off 4 bases at V and 5 bases at J, with 12 bases between the two ends. The CDR3 is 14 residues long. CDR3 protein: CASSAGLITGELFF. CDR3 nucleotides: TGCGCCAGCAGCGCGGGACTCATAACCGGGGAGCTGTTTTTT.

This clonotype occurred a few times. The chain has TRBV28 and TRBJ1-4; 7 nucleotides agree with TRBD1. V shed 5 bases and J 8 bases; nucleotides not matched to a gene: 14. Looked up from germline, CDR1 is MDHEN and CDR2 is SYDVKM. CDR3 length: 16 residues. The CDR3 nucleotides are TGTGCCAGCAGTCCCAGCGGGACAGCGGGTCGCGAAAAACTGTTTTTT. Translating gives CASSPSGTAGREKLFF.

The sample holds many counts of this clonotype. The gene calls are TRBV20-1 and TRBJ2-3, with D tentatively TRBD2 (6 bases). Germline CDR1 and CDR2: DFQATT and SNEGSKA (reference sequence). This CDR3 has 15 amino acids. Trimming took 3 bases from V and 0 from J, leaving 13 bases between them. CDR3 protein: CSARKGGVSTDTQYF. In nucleotides, the CDR3 is TGCAGTGCTAGGAAGGGCGGGGTGAGCACAGATACGCAGTATTTT.

The genes are TRBV5-1 and TRBJ2-2; D unresolved. The ends were cut back, 0 bases at V and 4 bases at J, with 13 bases in the middle. Germline assignment: CDR1 SGHRS and CDR2 YFSETQ. The CDR3 has 16 residues. CDR3 amino acids: CASSLGRLRTTGELFF. The CDR3 region has the DNA TGCGCCAGCAGCTTGGGCCGGTTGCGGACCACCGGGGAGCTGTTTTTT.

The V call is TRBV19, the J call TRBJ2-1, with 8 nucleotides matching TRBD1. V shed 3 bases, J shed 7 bases, and the junction held 8 bases outside the gene matches. CDR3 length: 15 amino acids. CDR1 and CDR2 (germline): LNHDA, SQIVND (reference sequence). The CDR3 is CASSITGGGGNEQFF. CDR3 DNA sequence: TGTGCCAGTAGTATTACAGGGGGTGGTGGTAATGAGCAGTTCTTC.